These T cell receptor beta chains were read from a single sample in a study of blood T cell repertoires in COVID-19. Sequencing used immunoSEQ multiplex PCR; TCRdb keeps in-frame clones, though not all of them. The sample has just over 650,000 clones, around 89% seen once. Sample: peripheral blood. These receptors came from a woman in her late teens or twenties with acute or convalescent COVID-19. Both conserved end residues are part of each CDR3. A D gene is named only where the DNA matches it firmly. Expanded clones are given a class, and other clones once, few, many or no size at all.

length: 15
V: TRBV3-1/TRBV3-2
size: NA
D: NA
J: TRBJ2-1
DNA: TGTGCCAGCAGCCAAGATTGGATCCCCCTGAGGTGGCAGTTCTTC
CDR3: CASSQDWIPLRWQFF

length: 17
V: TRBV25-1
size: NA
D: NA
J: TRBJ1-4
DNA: TGTGCCAGCAGCCAGCGGAGTGGTACGGGGGTTATTGAAAAACTGTTTTTT
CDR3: CASSQRSGTGVIEKLFF

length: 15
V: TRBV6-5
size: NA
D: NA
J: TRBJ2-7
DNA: TGTGCCAGCAGTTACTCGACTTCGGGGACCTACGAGCAGTACTTC
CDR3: CASSYSTSGTYEQYF

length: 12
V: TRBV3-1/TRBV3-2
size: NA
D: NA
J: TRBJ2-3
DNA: TGTGCCAGCAGCCAAGTTCACAATACGCAGTATTTT
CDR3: CASSQVHNTQYF

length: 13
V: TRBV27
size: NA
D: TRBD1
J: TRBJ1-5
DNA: TGTGCCAGCCGAGGGGACAGATATCAGCCCCAGCATTTT
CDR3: CASRGDRYQPQHF

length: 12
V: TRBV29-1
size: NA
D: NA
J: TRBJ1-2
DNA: TGCAGCGTTGAAGGTGGGGCGAGGGGCTACACCTTC
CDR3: CSVEGGARGYTF

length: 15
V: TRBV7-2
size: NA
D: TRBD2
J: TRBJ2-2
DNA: TGTGCCAGCAGCCTTAGGCGGCGGGGGTCCGGGGAGCTGTTTTTT
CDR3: CASSLRRRGSGELFF

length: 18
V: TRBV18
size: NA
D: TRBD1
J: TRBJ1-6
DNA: TGTGCCAGCTCACCAACGGACAGGGGAGGATCCTATAATTCACCCCTCCACTTT
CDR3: CASSPTDRGGSYNSPLHF

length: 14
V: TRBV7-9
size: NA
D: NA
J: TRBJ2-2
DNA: TGTGCCAGCAGTCTAACTACAGGGTCCGGGGAGCTGTTTTTT
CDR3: CASSLTTGSGELFF

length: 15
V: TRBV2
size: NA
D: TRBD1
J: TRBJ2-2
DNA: TGTGCCAGCAGTCGAAACAGGGGTGGCACCGGGGAGCTGTTTTTT
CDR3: CASSRNRGGTGELFF

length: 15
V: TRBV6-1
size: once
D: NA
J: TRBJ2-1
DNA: TGTGCCAGCGGTGAAGCGGAGAGCTCCTACAATGAGCAGTTCTTC
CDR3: CASGEAESSYNEQFF

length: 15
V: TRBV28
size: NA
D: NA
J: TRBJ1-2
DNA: TGTGCCAGCGGAACATCGACAGGAGCTAACTATGGCTACACCTTC
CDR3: CASGTSTGANYGYTF

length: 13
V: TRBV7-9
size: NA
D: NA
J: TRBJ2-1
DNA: TGTGCCAGCAGCGACCGGGACACAGGGGAGCAGTTCTTC
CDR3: CASSDRDTGEQFF

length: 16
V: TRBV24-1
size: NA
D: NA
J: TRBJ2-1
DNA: TGTGCCACCAGTGCCCCGGGCGTCACGGGGTACAATGAGCAGTTCTTC
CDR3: CATSAPGVTGYNEQFF

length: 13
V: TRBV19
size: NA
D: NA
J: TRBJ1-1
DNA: TGTGCCAGTAGTCACCTGAGGAACACTGAAGCTTTCTTT
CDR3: CASSHLRNTEAFF

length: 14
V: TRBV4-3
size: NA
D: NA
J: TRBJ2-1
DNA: TGCGCCAGCAGCCAAGGGGACAACTACAATGAGCAGTTCTTC
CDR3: CASSQGDNYNEQFF

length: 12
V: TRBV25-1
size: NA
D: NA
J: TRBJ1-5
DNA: TGTGCCAGCAGTGCAATGACAGGAACCCAGCATTTT
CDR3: CASSAMTGTQHF